This record looks at one T cell receptor beta chain sequence and its context. The antigen it binds to is not known. Base qualities are not provided; no much larger clone lies one nucleotide away. The library relied on the immunoSEQ multiplex PCR assay. TCRdb stores this immuneACCESS table with in-frame sequences only. Part of the clones is absent; in the studies checked, under half of the shortfall reflects unresolved V genes, and no reason is known for the rest. Within this sample are 50,000 to 60,000 clones, with approximately 90% of them counted one time only. The ten biggest clones cover over 1.5% of the sample. The CDR3 sequence holds 14 residues, the cysteine and phenylalanine included. Just the 42-base CDR3 DNA is kept, in frame starting at base 1. A distance of 11 bases separates the germline ends of V and J, which lose 2 bases and 4 bases respectively. The germline V gene sets CDR1 to MNHEY and CDR2 to SVGAGI.

These data are taken from a study of T cell changes during pregnancy in multiple sclerosis (dated by TCRdb to the late 2010s). Turning to the overall study: The study examined how the T cell repertoire changed over the course of pregnancy in women with multiple sclerosis.

The chain is assembled from TRBV6-5 and TRBJ1-2; TRBD1 is perhaps the D gene, given 6 matching bases. Sequencing was performed on peripheral blood, taken after pregnancy. The clonotype comes from a female donor with multiple sclerosis, enrolled in a pregnancy study. The bases are TGTGCCAGCAGTTACGCGGGGGCGCGCTATGGCTACACCTTC. This codes for CASSYAGARYGYTF.